This TCR beta chain was sequenced for a study of T-cell reconstitution after alpha-beta-depleted transplantation in children. Germline V gene data show CDR1 as MDHEN and CDR2 as SYDVKM. Trimming took 8 bases from V and 0 from J, leaving 17 bases between them. There are 16 residues in the CDR3. Study-wide points: By about two months after transplant, alpha-beta T cells reportedly arose from several hundred graft clones that had expanded. After one year, T-cell counts and TCRbeta diversity mostly came from new T cells.

The authors prepared the TCRbeta library with unique molecular identifiers. A single record per CDR3 protein comes from TCRdb applying MiXCR to the PCR reads. Among 800,000 to 1,000,000 distinct CDR3 sequences listed, around 30% were seen once. For this clonotype: Its specificity is unknown.

The chain joins TRBV28 to TRBJ1-5, with D unresolved. The clonotype was recovered from a boy under two years old who had a stem cell transplant for SCID, so the T cells may come from the graft donor. The specimen comprised PBMCs, mostly from graft donor cells, sampled 360 days after TCRalphabeta/CD19-depleted stem cell transplant. The CDR3 nucleotides read TGTGCCAGCTTTGGGGTCAGTCCTTATAGCAATCAGCCCCAGCATTTT. Translated, it gives CASFGVSPYSNQPQHF.